A single sample is the source of the 23 T cell receptor beta chains below, sequenced in a study of beta chain features in type 1 diabetes. Study findings and constraints: There was a moderate but significant shortening of TCRB CDR3s in all four CD4+ subsets of Type 1 diabetes patients.

Their target antigens are unknown. Sequencing targeted expressed TCRB transcripts, as all isolated RNA had been reverse transcribed. The method was immunoSEQ multiplex PCR; TCRdb's version includes in-frame clones alone and lacks a portion of them. This sample has 600,000 or so clones, with 11% to 15% found just once. Sequencing used naive CD4+ T cells from blood. The receptor source for this set is a man aged 18 to 30 with type 1 diabetes.

This rearrangement joins TRBV11-2 to TRBJ2-1; D gene unclear. Germline V gene sequence: CDR1 SGHAT, CDR2 FQNNGV. This CDR3 has 15 residues. Trimming pared 1 base from V and 2 bases from J, leaving 9 bases between. The CDR3 spells CASSLAGSAYNEQFF. The CDR3 DNA is TGTGCCAGCAGCTTAGCGGGTTCCGCCTACAATGAGCAGTTCTTC.

The gene calls are TRBV2 and TRBJ1-1; 8 positions agree with TRBD1. Germline V gives CDR1 SNHLY, CDR2 FYNNEI. The CDR3 contains 13 residues. Trimming at V came to 8 bases and at J to 4 bases, leaving 6 bases not matched to a gene. The chain's CDR3 is CASDRTGITEAFF. DNA for the CDR3: TGTGCCAGCGATAGGACAGGGATCACTGAAGCTTTCTTT.

This chain links TRBV28 with TRBJ2-1; D might be TRBD1 or TRBD2, each matching 6 bases. The CDR3 runs 15 residues. V dropped 2 bases and J dropped 8 bases, with 16 bases sitting between them. Germline CDR1 is MDHEN and CDR2 is SYDVKM. CDR3 sequence reads: CASSLGGGTRDEQFF. The DNA for the CDR3 is TGTGCCAGCAGTTTAGGGGGCGGGACGAGGGATGAGCAGTTCTTC. The complete variable domain, with remaining parts taken from reference TRBV28 and TRBJ2-1, reads DVKVTQSSRYLVKRTGEKVFLECVQDMDHENMFWYRQDPGLGLRLIYFSYDVKMKEKGDIPEGYSVSREKKERFSLILESASTNQTSMYLCASSLGGGTRDEQFFGPGTRLTVL.

This clone turned up a few times. This sequence joins TRBV7-8 and TRBJ2-7, with 8 positions matching TRBD2. Germline CDR1 and CDR2: SGHVS and FQNEAQ. The CDR3 length is 15 residues. V gave up 5 bases and J gave up 6 bases; unmatched junction bases: 12. CDR3 sequence (DNA): TGTGCCAGCAGCCGGGGAACTAGCGGACTACTCGAGCAGTACTTC. This gives the protein CASSRGTSGLLEQYF.

In this sample, this clone turned up a few times. The CDR3 spells CASSLIGGGNQPQHF. The DNA of the CDR3 is TGCGCCAGCAGCCTGATAGGGGGTGGCAATCAGCCCCAGCATTTT. J is TRBJ1-5 and V is TRBV4-1, with a tentative D call TRBD1 (6 bases). The germline CDR1 and CDR2 sequences are MGHRA and YSYEKL. The CDR3 has 15 residues. Between the trimmed V and J ends, which lost 4 bases and 2 bases, there was a span of 12 bases.

The rearrangement links TRBV28 to TRBJ1-4; tentative D call: TRBD1 (5 bases). The CDR3 covers 16 residues. Germline values: CDR1 MDHEN, CDR2 SYDVKM. The V end lost 6 bases, the J end lost 0 bases, and 14 bases lay between the germline ends. CDR3: CASSSYDSPTNEKLFF. The CDR3 nucleotides are TGTGCCAGCAGCTCGTATGACAGCCCAACTAATGAAAAACTGTTTTTT. The full variable domain, rest sourced from reference TRBV28 and TRBJ1-4, is DVKVTQSSRYLVKRTGEKVFLECVQDMDHENMFWYRQDPGLGLRLIYFSYDVKMKEKGDIPEGYSVSREKKERFSLILESASTNQTSMYLCASSSYDSPTNEKLFFGSGTQLSVL.

This clone came up many times. The identical CDR3 is also encoded by other nucleotide sequences in the sample. The chain couples TRBV7-2 to TRBJ2-5; no clear D gene. The CDR3 sequence is 11 residues long. V lost 5 bases and J lost 5, with 6 bases in between. CDR1 SGHTA and CDR2 FQGNSA come from the germline V gene. CDR3 in amino acids: CASSPGETQYF. The DNA for the CDR3 is TGTGCCAGCAGCCCTGGGGAGACCCAGTACTTC.

In this sample, this clone turned up a few times. V and J are TRBV29-1 and TRBJ1-1; a weak D match, TRBD1 (5 bases). Trimming removed 4 bases from V and 0 bases from J, with 15 bases in between. Germline V gene lookup returns CDR1 SQVTM and CDR2 ANQGSEA. This CDR3 is built from 15 residues. The CDR3 sequence: CSVAFPGRLNTEAFF. The CDR3 nucleotides are TGCAGCGTTGCGTTCCCGGGACGGCTGAACACTGAAGCTTTCTTT.

The chain combines TRBV4-3 with TRBJ2-7; 8 bases align to TRBD1. V lost 1 base, J lost 3 bases, and 11 bases stayed unmatched. The CDR3 is made up of 17 amino acids. The V gene's germline CDR1 is LGHNA and CDR2 YSLEER. The DNA of the CDR3 is TGCGCCAGCAGCCAAGGAGGGGGTGCAGGGGGCGGCTACGAGCAGTACTTC. This gives the protein CASSQGGGAGGGYEQYF.

This clone showed up just a few times. V gene TRBV4-3 combines with J gene TRBJ1-3; D gene ambiguous. Germline CDR1 is LGHNA and CDR2 is YSLEER. Trimming left V 0 bases short and J 0 bases short, with 9 bases between. The CDR3 runs to 16 residues. Written as DNA, the CDR3 is TGCGCCAGCAGCCAAGATCTTCGGAGCTCTGGAAACACCATATATTTT. It is translated as CASSQDLRSSGNTIYF.

The J gene is TRBJ1-1, the V gene TRBV5-6, with TRBD1 as a possible D gene (5 bases). The CDR3 length is 15 residues. Germline V gives CDR1 SGHDT, CDR2 YYEEEE. V was cut by 1 base and J by 3 bases, with 13 bases left in between. CDR3 sequence: CASSLLWRGDTEAFF. The CDR3 DNA reads TGTGCCAGCAGCTTGCTTTGGCGAGGGGACACTGAAGCTTTCTTT.

This chain uses TRBV10-3 with TRBJ1-2; 11 bases are shared with TRBD1. The germline gives CDR1 ENHRY, CDR2 SYGVKD. CDR3 length: 15 amino acids. V dropped 6 bases and J dropped 8; count of bases not matched to a gene: 11. Here the CDR3 DNA reads TGTGCCATCAGCGAAAGGGACAGGGGGATGATCGGCTACACCTTC. Translated, it gives CAISERDRGMIGYTF.

The chain combines TRBV29-1 with TRBJ1-1, with D possibly matching TRBD1 (5 bases). This CDR3 is built from 14 residues. From germline, CDR1 is SQVTM and CDR2 ANQGSEA. The V and J ends lost 4 bases and 5 bases respectively, with 17 bases between them. The CDR3 coding sequence is TGCAGCGTTGCGTTACGGGGGGTTGGGACTGAAGCTTTCTTT. This translates into CSVALRGVGTEAFF.

This clone has a handful of counts. This chain connects TRBV5-1 to TRBJ2-7, with D hard to call. The CDR3 length is 13 residues. Germline lookup yields CDR1 SGHRS and CDR2 YFSETQ. V was clipped by 0 bases and J by 6 bases, with 10 bases between them. CDR3 amino acids: CASSLAVGIEQYF. The DNA of the CDR3 is TGCGCCAGCAGCTTGGCCGTGGGAATCGAGCAGTACTTC.

This chain uses TRBV4-1 with TRBJ2-7; D may be TRBD1 or TRBD2 (5 bases each). Germline V CDR1 and CDR2: MGHRA, YSYEKL. The CDR3 covers 13 residues. The ends were cut back, 2 bases at V and 9 bases at J, with 14 bases in the middle. The CDR3 region has the DNA TGCGCCAGCAGCCAACCCCTGGGGGTCGTGCAGTACTTC. Its translation: CASSQPLGVVQYF.

Only a few counts were recorded for this clone. The chain joins TRBV6-5 to TRBJ1-1; tentatively, D is TRBD1 (6 bases). CDR1 MNHEY and CDR2 SVGAGI come from the germline V gene. CDR3 length: 16 amino acids. V dropped 4 bases and J dropped 5 bases, with 20 bases sitting between them. The CDR3 here is CASSFNRVREGTEAFF. CDR3 in DNA: TGTGCCAGCAGTTTCAACAGGGTACGAGAAGGGACTGAAGCTTTCTTT.

This clone was counted between two and nine times. As DNA, the CDR3 is TGTGCCAGCAGCTTGGCCTCCTTTACCTACGAGCAGTACTTC. It is translated as CASSLASFTYEQYF. The chain links TRBV5-4 to TRBJ2-7; D remains unclear. This CDR3 has 14 amino acids. Deletions cut 0 bases from V and 2 bases from J, with 9 bases between. The V gene's germline CDR1 is SGHNT and CDR2 YYREEE (reference sequence).

The CDR3 DNA reads as TGTGCCAGCAGTGGTCGGGGCAAGGGGATCGCTGAAGCTTTCTTT. Translation: CASSGRGKGIAEAFF. This chain links TRBV2 with TRBJ1-1, with D possibly matching TRBD1 (5 bases). Between the trimmed V and J ends, which lost 4 bases and 6 bases, there was a span of 18 bases. There are 15 residues in the CDR3. Germline loops: CDR1 SNHLY, CDR2 FYNNEI.

The sample holds a few counts of this clone. The chain uses TRBV6-6 and TRBJ2-7; perhaps TRBD1 as D (8 bases). The CDR3 runs 14 residues. Germline assignment: CDR1 MNHNY and CDR2 SVGAGI (reference sequence). V was cut by 6 bases and J by 7 bases, with 19 bases left in between. CDR3 sequence (DNA): TGTGCCAGCAGCCCGCGACAGGGGCGGGGGGAGCAGTACTTC. It encodes CASSPRQGRGEQYF.

The chain uses TRBV7-9 and TRBJ1-2, with 7 bases identical to TRBD1. Germline V gives CDR1 SEHNR, CDR2 FQNEAQ (reference sequence). V shed 0 bases and J 6 bases; nucleotides not matched to a gene: 7. The CDR3 totals 15 residues. This CDR3 reads CASSLAKGQVHGYTF. The DNA for the CDR3 is TGTGCCAGCAGCTTAGCGAAAGGACAGGTTCATGGCTACACCTTC.

The chain links TRBV5-6 to TRBJ1-1, with no clear D. Germline V gene data show CDR1 as SGHDT and CDR2 as YYEEEE. This CDR3 spans 13 amino acids. V shed 5 bases and J shed 6 bases, with 14 bases lying between them. The CDR3 DNA sequence: TGTGCCAGCAGTCCGTTGGACTTCCCTGAAGCTTTCTTT. This encodes CASSPLDFPEAFF.

The chain combines TRBV5-1 with TRBJ2-1; no firm D call. CDR1 is SGHRS, CDR2 YFSETQ, per germline. This CDR3 is 12 amino acids long. V was clipped by 0 bases and J by 7 bases, with 5 bases between them. CDR3 amino acids: CASSLEWNEQFF. CDR3 DNA: TGCGCCAGCAGCTTGGAGTGGAATGAGCAGTTCTTC.

This clone was observed a handful of times. The gene calls are TRBV9 and TRBJ2-1; 13 bases map to TRBD2. Germline V gene sequence: CDR1 SGDLS, CDR2 YYNGEE. This CDR3 comprises 15 residues. V dropped 2 bases and J dropped 8; count of bases not matched to a gene: 4. The CDR3 reads CASSVTSGRVYEQFF. In nucleotides, the CDR3 is TGTGCCAGCAGCGTTACTAGCGGGAGGGTCTATGAGCAGTTCTTC. The entire variable domain, with the rest obtained from reference TRBV9 and TRBJ2-1, is as follows: DSGVTQTPKHLITATGQRVTLRCSPRSGDLSVYWYQQSLDQGLQFLIQYYNGEERAKGNILERFSAQQFPDLHSELNLSSLELGDSALYFCASSVTSGRVYEQFFGPGTRLTVL.